This TCR beta chain was recorded in a study of blood T cell repertoires in COVID-19. J lost 8 bases, V lost 4 bases, and 8 bases had no gene match. This CDR3 has 16 amino acids. Germline V gives CDR1 SGHDN, CDR2 FVKESK. Produced via immunoSEQ multiplex PCR; TCRdb's table is partial and in-frame only. The table includes about 130,000 clones, roughly four fifths detected once. This TCR was sampled from a human donor in a cohort sampled during active COVID-19. V usage is TRBV14 and J usage is TRBJ1-6; TRBD1 agrees at 10 bases. Sequenced sample: peripheral blood. The CDR3 coding sequence is TGTGCCAGCAGCCGGGCGGACAGGGGGAAGCATTCACCCCTCCACTTT. As protein: CASSRADRGKHSPLHF. The variable domain in full, completed from reference TRBV14 and TRBJ1-6, reads EAGVTQFPSHSVIEKGQTVTLRCDPISGHDNLYWYRRVMGKEIKFLLHFVKESKQDESGMPNNRFLAERTGGTYSTLKVQPAELEDSGVYFCASSRADRGKHSPLHFGNGTRLTVT.